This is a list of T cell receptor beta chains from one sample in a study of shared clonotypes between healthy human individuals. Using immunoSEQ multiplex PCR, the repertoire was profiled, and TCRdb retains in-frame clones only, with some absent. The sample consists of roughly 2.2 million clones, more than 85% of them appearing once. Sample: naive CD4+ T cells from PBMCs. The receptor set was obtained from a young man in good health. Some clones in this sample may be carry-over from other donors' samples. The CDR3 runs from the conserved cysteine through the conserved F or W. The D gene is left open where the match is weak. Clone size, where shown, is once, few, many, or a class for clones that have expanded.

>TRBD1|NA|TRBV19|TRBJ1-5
TGTGCCAGTAGTACCCCAAGGACAGGGGCACTTAGCAATCAGCCCCAGCATTTT
CASSTPRTGALSNQPQHF
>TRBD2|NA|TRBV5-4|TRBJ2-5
TGTGCCAGCAGCTGGACTAGCACAGAGACCCAGTACTTC
CASSWTSTETQYF
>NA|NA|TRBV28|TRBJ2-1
TGTGCCAGCAGGCGGACAGCCTACAATGAGCAGTTCTTC
CASRRTAYNEQFF
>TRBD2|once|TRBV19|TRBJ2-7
TGTGCCAGCAGGACTAGCGGGACCCACGAGCAGTACTTC
CASRTSGTHEQYF
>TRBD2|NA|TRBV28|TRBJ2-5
TGTGCCAGCAGTTTATACAAGGGGAGGGGAGAGACCCAGTACTTC
CASSLYKGRGETQYF
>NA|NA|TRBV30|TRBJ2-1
TGTGCCTGGAGTGTAAAAAGCTCCTACAATGAGCAGTTCTTC
CAWSVKSSYNEQFF
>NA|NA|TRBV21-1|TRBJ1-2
TGTGCCAGCAGCAAGGGGTATGGCTACACCTTC
CASSKGYGYTF
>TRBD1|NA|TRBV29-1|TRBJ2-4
TGCAGCGTTGAAAACACAGGGGGCGTTGAAAACATTCAGTACTTC
CSVENTGGVENIQYF
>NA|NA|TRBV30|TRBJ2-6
TGTGCCTGGAGTGGGTCTGGGGCCAACGTCCTGACTTTC
CAWSGSGANVLTF
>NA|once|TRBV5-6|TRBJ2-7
TGTGCCAGCAGCTTGACCTTAACCTACGAGCAGTACTTC
CASSLTLTYEQYF
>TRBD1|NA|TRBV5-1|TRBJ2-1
TGCGCCAGCAGCTTTCTCGGGACAGGGGTCGATGAGCAGTTCTTC
CASSFLGTGVDEQFF
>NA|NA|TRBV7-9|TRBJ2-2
TGTGCCAGCAGCCTAGGAACCGGGGAGCTGTTTTTT
CASSLGTGELFF
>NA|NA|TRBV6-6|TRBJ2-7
TGTGCCAGCAGTTACGGGCAGGGGTCCTCCTACGAGCAGTACTTC
CASSYGQGSSYEQYF
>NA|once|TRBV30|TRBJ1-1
TGTGCCTGGAACCGAAACTCTGAAGCTTTCTTT
CAWNRNSEAFF
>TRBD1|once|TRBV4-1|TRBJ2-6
TGCGCCAGCAGCCAGCAGGGGGCGGCTGGGGCCAACGTCCTGACTTTC
CASSQQGAAGANVLTF
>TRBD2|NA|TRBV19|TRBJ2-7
TGTGCCACCAGCGGGACTAGCGGGAGCGCGATCTTC
CATSGTSGSAIF
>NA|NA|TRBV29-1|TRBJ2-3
TGCAGCGTTGCAGGGCAGACAAAATTCAAGGGACGCAACACAGATACGCAGTATTTT
CSVAGQTKFKGRNTDTQYF
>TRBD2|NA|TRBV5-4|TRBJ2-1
TGTGCCAGCAGCCAGCAAGCGGGATTGGGATACAATGAGCAGTTCTTC
CASSQQAGLGYNEQFF
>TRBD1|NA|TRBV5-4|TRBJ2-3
TGTGCCAGCAGCTCTCCGACAGGGAAGGATACGCAGTATTTT
CASSSPTGKDTQYF
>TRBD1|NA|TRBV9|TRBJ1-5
TGTGCCAGCTCTCGGGACAGGGACCTTGGGCCCCAGCATTTT
CASSRDRDLGPQHF
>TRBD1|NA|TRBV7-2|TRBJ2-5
TGTGCCAGCAGCGGGGACAGGCGGAGGGAGACCCAGTACTTC
CASSGDRRRETQYF
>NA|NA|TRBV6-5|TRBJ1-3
TGTGCCAGCAGTTACTCGAGAGGGGACGGAAACACCATATATTTT
CASSYSRGDGNTIYF
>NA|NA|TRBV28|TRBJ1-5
TGTGCCAGCATGGCTAGTATCAATCAGCCCCAGCATTTT
CASMASINQPQHF
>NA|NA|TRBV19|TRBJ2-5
TGTGCCAGTAGCCAAATCGGTTCAGGGGTAGAGACCCAGTACTTC
CASSQIGSGVETQYF
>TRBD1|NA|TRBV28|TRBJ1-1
TGTGCCAGCAGAGCCGGGACAGCAGCGGTAGGGGAGGCTTTCTTT
CASRAGTAAVGEAFF
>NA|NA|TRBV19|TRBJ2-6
TGTGCCAGTAGTAGCGCCGTGGTCTCTGGGGCCAACGTCCTGACTTTC
CASSSAVVSGANVLTF
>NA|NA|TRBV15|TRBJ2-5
TGTGCCACCAGCAGAAAGCCTATCCAAGAGACCCAGTACTTC
CATSRKPIQETQYF
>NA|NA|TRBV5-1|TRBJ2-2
TGCGCCAGCAGCTGGGTGGCAGGGAACACCGGGGAGCTGTTTTTT
CASSWVAGNTGELFF
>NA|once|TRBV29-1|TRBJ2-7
TGCAGCGTTACCCCTGACAGGACCTACGAGCAGTACTTC
CSVTPDRTYEQYF
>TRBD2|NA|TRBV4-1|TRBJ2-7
TGCGCCAGCAGCCAACCCCAGGGACTAGCGACCTACGAGCAGTACTTC
CASSQPQGLATYEQYF
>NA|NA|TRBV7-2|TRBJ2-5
TGTGCCAGCAGCCACAGCGGACCCCAAGAGACCCAGTACTTC
CASSHSGPQETQYF
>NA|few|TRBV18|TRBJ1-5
TGTGCCAGCTCCCCGACCCGTAATCAGCCCCAGCATTTT
CASSPTRNQPQHF
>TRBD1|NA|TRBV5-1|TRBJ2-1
TGCGCCAGCAGCGCGGGACAGGGGTCCTACAATGAGCAGTTCTTC
CASSAGQGSYNEQFF
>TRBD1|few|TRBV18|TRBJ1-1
TGTGCCAGCTCTCTAGGGACAGCTGAAGCTTTCTTT
CASSLGTAEAFF
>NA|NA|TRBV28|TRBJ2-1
TGTGCCAGCAGTTTGGAGGATGAGCAGTTCTTC
CASSLEDEQFF
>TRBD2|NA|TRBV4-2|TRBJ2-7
TGTGCCAGCAGCCAAGGCTCTAGGCGGGGGACCTACGAGCAGTACTTC
CASSQGSRRGTYEQYF
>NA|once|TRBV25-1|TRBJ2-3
TGTGCCAGTACAGGGAGGCTTAGCACAGATACGCAGTATTTT
CASTGRLSTDTQYF
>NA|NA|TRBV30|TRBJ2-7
TGTGCCTGGAGTGTTGCAGCACCTTACTCCTACGAGCAGTACTTC
CAWSVAAPYSYEQYF
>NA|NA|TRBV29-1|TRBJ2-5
TGCAGCGTGGGACCTCAAGAGACCCAGTACTTC
CSVGPQETQYF
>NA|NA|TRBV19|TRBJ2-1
TGTGCCAGTAGTCTAACAAAAAGCTCCTACAATGAGCAGTTCTTC
CASSLTKSSYNEQFF
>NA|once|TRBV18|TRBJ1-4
TGTGCCAGCTCACCGCCATTAAGTGAAAAACTGTTTTTT
CASSPPLSEKLFF
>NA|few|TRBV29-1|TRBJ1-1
TGCAGCGCTCAGTGGTCGGGGCTTAACACTGAAGCTTTCTTT
CSAQWSGLNTEAFF
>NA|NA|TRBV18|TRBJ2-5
TGTGCCAGCTCCGGGGAGACCCAGTACTTC
CASSGETQYF
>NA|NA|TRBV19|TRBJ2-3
TGTGCCAGTAGTATGGAAGAGACTAGCACAGATACGCAGTATTTT
CASSMEETSTDTQYF
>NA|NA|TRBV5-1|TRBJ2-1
TGCGCCAGCAGCTTGGGTCCGGGGCTCACTTCTAATGAGCAGTTCTTC
CASSLGPGLTSNEQFF
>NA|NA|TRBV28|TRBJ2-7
TGTGCCAGCAAAACAGCAGGACAGTCCTACGAGCAGTACTTC
CASKTAGQSYEQYF
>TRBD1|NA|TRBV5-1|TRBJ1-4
TGCGCCAGCAGCTTGGACCCGGGACAGGAAAAACTGTTTTTT
CASSLDPGQEKLFF
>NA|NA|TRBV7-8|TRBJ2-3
TGTGCCAGCAGCTTAGTTTGGTGGCGAACTAGCACAGATACGCAGTATTTT
CASSLVWWRTSTDTQYF
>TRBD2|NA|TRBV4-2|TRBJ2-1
TGTGCCAGCAGCCAAGATGGGACTAGCGGGGCCAACAATGAGCAGTTCTTC
CASSQDGTSGANNEQFF
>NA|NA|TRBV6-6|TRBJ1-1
TGTGCCAGCAGTTCCAGAGGGACAAACGGGGGTGAAGCTTTCTTT
CASSSRGTNGGEAFF
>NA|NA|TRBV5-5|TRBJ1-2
TGTGCCAGCAGCCCACCACCGGTAAACTATGGCTACACCTTC
CASSPPPVNYGYTF